This T cell receptor beta chain was found in a study of blood T cell repertoires in COVID-19. Measured with immunoSEQ multiplex PCR; TCRdb has only the in-frame clones, and not every one. The data show about 250,000 clones, with roughly 90% seen just once and 2.5% to 3% held by the top ten. Trimming removed 6 bases from V and 4 bases from J; junction bases left unmatched: 5. Per the germline V gene, CDR1 is SGHRS and CDR2 is YFSETQ. The CDR3 sequence is 14 residues long. Cohorts were based on clinical histories the participants reported. The sample taken for sequencing was PBMCs or T cells enriched from blood (not recorded which). The rearrangement links TRBV5-1 to TRBJ1-3; TRBD1 matches 9 bases. The TCR comes from a woman aged 25 to 39 with acute COVID-19. CDR3 region: CASTRTGEGNTIYF. CDR3 sequence (DNA): TGCGCCAGCACCCGGACAGGGGAAGGAAACACCATATATTTT.